The 13 T cell receptor beta chains below all came from one sample that was sequenced in a study of blood T cell repertoires in COVID-19. Sequenced by immunoSEQ multiplex PCR; TCRdb stores in-frame clones only, minus some. The repertoire holds about 230,000 clones, approximately 80% seen once, with 7.4% in the top ten. The specimen was peripheral blood. These receptors were taken from a woman in her forties or fifties with acute or convalescent COVID-19.

Written as DNA, the CDR3 is TGTGCCGGAGGCCTAGGGAGAAACTACGAGCAGTACTTC. It yields the protein CAGGLGRNYEQYF. The rearrangement links TRBV6-5 to TRBJ2-7, with D possibly being TRBD2 (5 bases). CDR3 size: 13 residues. Germline V gene lookup returns CDR1 MNHEY and CDR2 SVGAGI. Trimming removed 11 bases from V and 3 bases from J, with 17 bases in between.

This chain uses TRBV30 with TRBJ1-1; tentatively, D is TRBD1 (6 bases). This CDR3 has 13 amino acids. Germline V lookup: CDR1 GTSNPN, CDR2 SVGIG (reference sequence). V was pared by 5 bases and J by 1 base, with 11 bases between. The chain's CDR3 is CAWRRGGNTEAFF. The CDR3 DNA reads as TGTGCCTGGCGCAGGGGCGGGAACACTGAAGCTTTCTTT.

This clone was picked up one time. This chain uses TRBV30 with TRBJ1-1, with a possible D match to TRBD1 (6 bases). In germline, CDR1 is GTSNPN, CDR2 SVGIG (reference sequence). V was trimmed by 3 bases and J by 10 bases, leaving 15 bases between them. CDR3 length equals 12 residues. The CDR3 is CAWRPNGRGAFF. The CDR3 DNA reads as TGTGCCTGGAGGCCAAATGGCAGGGGAGCTTTCTTT.

The gene calls are TRBV6-5 and TRBJ1-4; D may be TRBD1 (5 bases). Trimming removed 6 bases from V and 4 bases from J, with 6 bases in between. The CDR3 spans 12 residues. Germline CDR1 and CDR2: MNHEY and SVGAGI. The chain's CDR3 is CASRGLNEKLFF. The CDR3 DNA follows: TGTGCCAGCAGGGGACTTAATGAAAAACTGTTTTTT.

V is TRBV9 and J is TRBJ2-7, with a weak D call TRBD1 (6 bases). V dropped 4 bases and J dropped 6 bases, with 11 bases sitting between them. Germline lookup yields CDR1 SGDLS and CDR2 YYNGEE. The CDR3 runs 12 residues. The CDR3 region is CASSFTGFEQYF. The CDR3, as DNA: TGTGCCAGCAGCTTTACAGGGTTCGAGCAGTACTTC.

The V and J genes are TRBV5-1 and TRBJ1-1, with D perhaps matching TRBD1 (5 bases). This CDR3 has 12 residues. V was pared by 7 bases and J by 5 bases, with 12 bases between. CDR1 SGHRS and CDR2 YFSETQ come from the germline V gene. CDR3 coding DNA: TGCGCCAGCCGAAAGGAGGGGACTGAAGCTTTCTTT. It specifies CASRKEGTEAFF.

The chain links TRBV10-3 to TRBJ1-2, with no clear D. Germline CDR1 reads ENHRY; CDR2 reads SYGVKD. Trimming pared 4 bases from V and 6 bases from J, leaving 9 bases between. CDR3 size: 12 residues. The CDR3 DNA is TGTGCCATCAGTGTATCTGCGGATGGCTACACCTTC. Protein sequence: CAISVSADGYTF.

The chain joins TRBV5-1 to TRBJ1-5; 7 bases are shared with TRBD1. Per germline, CDR1 SGHRS and CDR2 YFSETQ. The trim removed 4 bases at V and 4 bases at J, leaving 5 bases unmatched. The CDR3 contains 14 residues. CDR3 coding DNA: TGCGCCAGCAGCGCGGGACAGCCAAATCAGCCCCAGCATTTT. Its translation: CASSAGQPNQPQHF.

The rearrangement uses TRBV6-1 and TRBJ1-1; D uncertain. V was shortened by 1 base and J by 2 bases, with 14 bases between the two germline ends. Germline CDR1 MNHNS, CDR2 SASEGT. The CDR3 runs to 16 residues. For the CDR3, the DNA is TGTGCCAGCAGTGAAGGTTACAGCCGAATAAACACTGAAGCTTTCTTT. This codes for CASSEGYSRINTEAFF.

This clone was observed a few times. The V call is TRBV29-1, the J call TRBJ1-2, with D perhaps TRBD1 (6 bases). The germline V and J ends were trimmed by 8 bases and 7 bases, with 20 bases remaining between them. CDR3 length: 13 residues. The germline V gene encodes CDR1 SQVTM and CDR2 ANQGSEA. CDR3 coding DNA: TGCAGCTATAACAGGGAGGGAGTTGGTGGCTACACCTTC. Translating it yields CSYNREGVGGYTF. Combining the CDR3 with reference TRBV29-1 and TRBJ1-2 gives the whole variable domain SAVISQKPSRDICQRGTSLTIQCQVDSQVTMMFWYRQQPGQSLTLIATANQGSEATYESGFVIDKFPISRPNLTFSTLTVSNMSPEDSSIYLCSYNREGVGGYTFGSGTRLTVV.

The CDR3 DNA follows: TGTGCCAGCAGTTGGTCTAGTAATGAGCAGTTCTTC. It encodes CASSWSSNEQFF. The chain joins TRBV6-6 to TRBJ2-1; no reliable D call. V was clipped by 4 bases and J by 7 bases, with 8 bases between them. Germline V gene lookup returns CDR1 MNHNY and CDR2 SVGAGI (reference sequence). The CDR3 has 12 amino acids.

V usage is TRBV2 and J usage is TRBJ2-7; D is unresolved. Trimming took 3 bases from V and 0 from J, leaving 6 bases between them. Germline-derived CDR1 and CDR2 are SNHLY and FYNNEI. This CDR3 is 13 amino acids long. CDR3 sequence (DNA): TGTGCCAGCAGTGACATGAGCTCCTACGAGCAGTACTTC. Protein: CASSDMSSYEQYF. Filled out from reference TRBV2 and TRBJ2-7, the complete variable domain reads EPEVTQTPSHQVTQMGQEVILRCVPISNHLYFYWYRQILGQKVEFLVSFYNNEISEKSEIFDDQFSVERPDGSNFTLKIRSTKLEDSAMYFCASSDMSSYEQYFGPGTRLTVT.

This chain uses TRBV10-3 with TRBJ1-4; a weak D match, TRBD1 (5 bases). Trimming took 0 bases from V and 3 from J, leaving 11 bases between them. CDR1 is ENHRY and CDR2 is SYGVKD in the germline V gene. CDR3 size: 16 residues. The CDR3 is CAISESAGGSNEKLFF. The CDR3, as DNA: TGTGCCATCAGTGAGTCGGCGGGGGGGTCTAATGAAAAACTGTTTTTT.